This TCR beta chain comes out of a study of glioma-infiltrating T cells. The study, taken as a whole, reports: Above-expected tissue-blood divergence occurred in all gliomas, most in low-grade ones.

V shed 3 bases and J 5 bases; nucleotides not matched to a gene: 10. Looked up from germline, CDR1 is KGHSH and CDR2 is LQKENI. This CDR3 comprises 16 residues. Concerning this clonotype: The antigen remains undetermined.

Using RNA template, CDR3s of TCR alpha and beta were amplified with iRepertoire arm-PCR. TCRdb passed the multiplex PCR reads through MiXCR, listing each CDR3 protein once. The repertoire holds about 180,000 distinct CDR3 sequences, with more than 35% as singletons. The rearrangement uses TRBV18 and TRBJ2-3, with 8 bases fitting TRBD2. The TCR comes from a human donor with low-grade glioma or glioblastoma, undergoing nonglioma brain surgery, or in good health (not recorded which). Sequenced material: glioma tissue, nonneoplastic brain tissue, or PBMCs (not recorded which). The CDR3 bases are TGTGCCAGCTCACCGACCAGGGGACTAGTTAAAGATACGCAGTATTTT. Protein product: CASSPTRGLVKDTQYF.